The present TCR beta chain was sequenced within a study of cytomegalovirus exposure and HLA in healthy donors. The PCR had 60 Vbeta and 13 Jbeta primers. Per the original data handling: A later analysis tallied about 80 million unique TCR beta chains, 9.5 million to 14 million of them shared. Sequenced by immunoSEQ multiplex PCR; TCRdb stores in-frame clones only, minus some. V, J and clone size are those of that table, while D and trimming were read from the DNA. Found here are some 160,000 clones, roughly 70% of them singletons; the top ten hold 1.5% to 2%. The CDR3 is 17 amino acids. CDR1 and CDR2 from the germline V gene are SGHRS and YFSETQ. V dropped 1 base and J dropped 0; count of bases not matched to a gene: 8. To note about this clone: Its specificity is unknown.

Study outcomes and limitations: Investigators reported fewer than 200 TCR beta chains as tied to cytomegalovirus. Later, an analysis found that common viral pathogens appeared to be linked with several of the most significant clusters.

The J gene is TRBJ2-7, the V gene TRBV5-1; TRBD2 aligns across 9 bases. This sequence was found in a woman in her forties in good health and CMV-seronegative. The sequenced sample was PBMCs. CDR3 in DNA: TGCGCCAGCAGCTTGTACTCTAGCGGGACGAGCTCCTACGAGCAGTACTTC. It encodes CASSLYSSGTSSYEQYF. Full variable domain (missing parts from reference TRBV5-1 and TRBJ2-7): KAGVTQTPRYLIKTRGQQVTLSCSPISGHRSVSWYQQTPGQGLQFLFEYFSETQRNKGNFPGRFSGRQFSNSRSEMNVSTLELGDSALYLCASSLYSSGTSSYEQYFGPGTRLTVT.